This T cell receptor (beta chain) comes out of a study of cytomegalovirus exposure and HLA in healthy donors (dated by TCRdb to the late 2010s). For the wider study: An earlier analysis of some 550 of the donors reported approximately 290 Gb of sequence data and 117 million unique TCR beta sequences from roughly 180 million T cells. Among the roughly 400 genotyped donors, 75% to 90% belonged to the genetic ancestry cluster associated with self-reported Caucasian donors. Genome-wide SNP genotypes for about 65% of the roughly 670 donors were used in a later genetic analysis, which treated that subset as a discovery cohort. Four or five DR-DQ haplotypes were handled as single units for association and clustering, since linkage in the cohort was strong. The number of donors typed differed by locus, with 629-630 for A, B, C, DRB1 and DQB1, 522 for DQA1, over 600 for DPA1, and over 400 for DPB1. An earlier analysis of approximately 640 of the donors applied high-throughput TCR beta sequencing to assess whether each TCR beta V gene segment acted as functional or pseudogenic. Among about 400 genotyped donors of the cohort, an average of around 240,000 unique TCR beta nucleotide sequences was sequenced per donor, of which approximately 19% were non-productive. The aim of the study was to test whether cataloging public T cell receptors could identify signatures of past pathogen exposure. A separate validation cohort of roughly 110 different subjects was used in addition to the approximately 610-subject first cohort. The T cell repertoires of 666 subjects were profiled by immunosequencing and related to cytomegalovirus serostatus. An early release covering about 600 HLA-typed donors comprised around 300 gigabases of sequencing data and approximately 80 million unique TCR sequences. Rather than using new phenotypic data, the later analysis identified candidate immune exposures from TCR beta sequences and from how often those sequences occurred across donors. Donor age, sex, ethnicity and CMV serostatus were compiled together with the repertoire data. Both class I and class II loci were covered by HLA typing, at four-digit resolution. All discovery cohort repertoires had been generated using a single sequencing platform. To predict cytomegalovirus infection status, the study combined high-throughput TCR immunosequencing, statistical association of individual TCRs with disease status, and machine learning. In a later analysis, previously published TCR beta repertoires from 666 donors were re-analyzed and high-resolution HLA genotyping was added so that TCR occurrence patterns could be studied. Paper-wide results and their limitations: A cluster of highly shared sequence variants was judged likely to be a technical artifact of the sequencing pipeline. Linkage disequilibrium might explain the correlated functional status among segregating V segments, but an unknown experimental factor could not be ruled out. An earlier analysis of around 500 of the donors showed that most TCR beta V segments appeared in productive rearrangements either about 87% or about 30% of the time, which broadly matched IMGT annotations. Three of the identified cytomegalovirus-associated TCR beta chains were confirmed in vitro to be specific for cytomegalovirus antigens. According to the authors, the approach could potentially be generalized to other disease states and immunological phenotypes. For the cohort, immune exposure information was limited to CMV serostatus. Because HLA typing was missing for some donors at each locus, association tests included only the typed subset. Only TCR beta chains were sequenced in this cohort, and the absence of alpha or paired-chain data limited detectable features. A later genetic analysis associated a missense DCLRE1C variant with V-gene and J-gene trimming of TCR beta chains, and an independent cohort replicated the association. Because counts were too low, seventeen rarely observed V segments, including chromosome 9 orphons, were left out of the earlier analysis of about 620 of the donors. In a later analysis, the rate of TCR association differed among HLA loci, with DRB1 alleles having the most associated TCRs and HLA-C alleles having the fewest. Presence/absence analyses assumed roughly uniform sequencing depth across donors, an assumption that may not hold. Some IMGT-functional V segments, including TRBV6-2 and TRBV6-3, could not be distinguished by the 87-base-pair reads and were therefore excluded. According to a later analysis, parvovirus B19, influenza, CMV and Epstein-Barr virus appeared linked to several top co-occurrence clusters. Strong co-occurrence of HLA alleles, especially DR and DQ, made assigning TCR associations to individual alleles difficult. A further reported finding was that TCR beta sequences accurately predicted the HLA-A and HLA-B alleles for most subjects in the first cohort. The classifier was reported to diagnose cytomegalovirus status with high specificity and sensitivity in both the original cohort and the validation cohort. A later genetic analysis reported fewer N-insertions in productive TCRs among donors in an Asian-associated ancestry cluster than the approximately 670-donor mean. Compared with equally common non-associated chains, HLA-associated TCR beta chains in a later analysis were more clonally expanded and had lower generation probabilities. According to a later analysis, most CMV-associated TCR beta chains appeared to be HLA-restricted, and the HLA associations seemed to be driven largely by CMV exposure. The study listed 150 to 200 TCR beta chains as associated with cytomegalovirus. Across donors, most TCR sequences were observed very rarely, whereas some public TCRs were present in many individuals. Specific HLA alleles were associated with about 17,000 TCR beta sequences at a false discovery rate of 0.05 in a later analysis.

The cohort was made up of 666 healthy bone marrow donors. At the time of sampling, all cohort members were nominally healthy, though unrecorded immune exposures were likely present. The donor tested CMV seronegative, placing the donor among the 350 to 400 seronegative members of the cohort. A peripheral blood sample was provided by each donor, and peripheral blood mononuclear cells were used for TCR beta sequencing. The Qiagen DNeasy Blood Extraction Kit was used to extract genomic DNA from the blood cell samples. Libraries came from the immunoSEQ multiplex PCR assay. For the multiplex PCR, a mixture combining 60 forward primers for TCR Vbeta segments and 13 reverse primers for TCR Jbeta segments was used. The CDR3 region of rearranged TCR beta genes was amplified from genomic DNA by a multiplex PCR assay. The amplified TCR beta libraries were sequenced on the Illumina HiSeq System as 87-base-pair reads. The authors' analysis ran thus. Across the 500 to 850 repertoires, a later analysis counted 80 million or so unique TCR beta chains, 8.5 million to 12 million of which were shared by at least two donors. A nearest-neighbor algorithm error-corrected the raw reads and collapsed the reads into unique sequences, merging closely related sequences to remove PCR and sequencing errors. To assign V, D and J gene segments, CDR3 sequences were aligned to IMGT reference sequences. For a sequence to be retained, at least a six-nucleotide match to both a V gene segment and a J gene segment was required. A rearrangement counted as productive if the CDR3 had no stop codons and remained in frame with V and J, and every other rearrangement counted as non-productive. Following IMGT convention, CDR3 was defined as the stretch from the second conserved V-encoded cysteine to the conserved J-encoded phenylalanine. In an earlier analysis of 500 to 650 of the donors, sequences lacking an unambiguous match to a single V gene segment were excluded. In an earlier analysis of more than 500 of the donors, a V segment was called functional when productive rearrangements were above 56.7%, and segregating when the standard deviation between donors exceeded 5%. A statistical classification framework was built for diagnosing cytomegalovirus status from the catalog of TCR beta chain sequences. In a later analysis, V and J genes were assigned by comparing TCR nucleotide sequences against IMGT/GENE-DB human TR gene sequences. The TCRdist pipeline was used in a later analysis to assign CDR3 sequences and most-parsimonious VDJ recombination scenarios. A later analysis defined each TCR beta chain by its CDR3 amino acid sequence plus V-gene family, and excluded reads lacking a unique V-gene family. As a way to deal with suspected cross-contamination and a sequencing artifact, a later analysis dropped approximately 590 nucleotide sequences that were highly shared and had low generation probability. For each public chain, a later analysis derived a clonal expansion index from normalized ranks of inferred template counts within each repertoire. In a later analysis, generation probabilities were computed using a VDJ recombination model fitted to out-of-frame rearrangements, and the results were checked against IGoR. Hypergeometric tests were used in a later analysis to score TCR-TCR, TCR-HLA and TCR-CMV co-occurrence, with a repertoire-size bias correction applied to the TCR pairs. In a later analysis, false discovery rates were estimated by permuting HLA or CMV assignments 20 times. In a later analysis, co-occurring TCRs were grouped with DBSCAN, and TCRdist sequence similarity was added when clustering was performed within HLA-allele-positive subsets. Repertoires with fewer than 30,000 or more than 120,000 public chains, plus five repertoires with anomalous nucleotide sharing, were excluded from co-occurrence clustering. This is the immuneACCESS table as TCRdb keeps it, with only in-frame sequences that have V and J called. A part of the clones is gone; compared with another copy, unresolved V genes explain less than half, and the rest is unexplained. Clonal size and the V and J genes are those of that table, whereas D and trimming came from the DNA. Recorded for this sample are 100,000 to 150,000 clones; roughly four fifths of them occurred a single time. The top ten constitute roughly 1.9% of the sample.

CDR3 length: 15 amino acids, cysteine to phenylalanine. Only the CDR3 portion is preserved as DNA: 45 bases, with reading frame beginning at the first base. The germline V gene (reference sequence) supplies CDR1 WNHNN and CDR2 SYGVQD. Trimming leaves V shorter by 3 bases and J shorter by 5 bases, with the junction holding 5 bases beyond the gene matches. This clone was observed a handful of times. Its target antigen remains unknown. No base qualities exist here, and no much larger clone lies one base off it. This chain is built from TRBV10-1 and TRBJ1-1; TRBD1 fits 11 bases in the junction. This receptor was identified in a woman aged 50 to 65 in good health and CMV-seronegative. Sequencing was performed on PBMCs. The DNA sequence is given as TGCGCCAGCAGTGAAGGGGACAGGGGGACTACTGAAGCTTTCTTT. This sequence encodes CASSEGDRGTTEAFF.